This T cell receptor (beta chain) was documented in a study of T-cell reconstitution after alpha-beta-depleted transplantation in children. Molecular barcoding with unique molecular identifiers was used for the TCRbeta library. TCRdb independently ran MiXCR on the PCR reads; one entry per CDR3 protein. In the table there are roughly 500,000 distinct CDR3 sequences, approximately 32% of which are singletons. CDR1 and CDR2 from the germline V gene are DFQATT and SNEGSKA (reference sequence). V lost 6 bases to trimming and J lost 2 bases, with 8 bases between them. CDR3 size: 11 residues. This clonotype is medium-sized (0.01 to 0.1%) by share.

This chain connects TRBV20-1 to TRBJ2-7; D is unresolved. The receptor was isolated from a human donor who donated a stem cell graft to a child with aplastic anemia. The specimen was PBMCs from the stem cell graft donor, collected from the stem cell graft. The CDR3 DNA sequence: TGCAGTGCCCCGGCCCCCTACGAGCAGTACTTC. Protein: CSAPAPYEQYF.